One and the same sample provided the 2 T cell receptor beta chains below, sequenced in a study of blood T cell repertoires in COVID-19. Method: immunoSEQ multiplex PCR; TCRdb's copy keeps in-frame clones and lacks some. The sample yields roughly 250,000 clones, more than 85% seen once. The sequenced sample consisted of PBMCs or T cells enriched from blood (not recorded which). Receptors originate from a woman between 50 and 59 years old who had recovered from COVID-19.

The rearrangement uses TRBV29-1 and TRBJ2-1, with 10 bases identical to TRBD2. Germline CDR1 and CDR2: SQVTM and ANQGSEA. This CDR3 is built from 13 residues. DNA for the CDR3: TGCAGAGCTAGCGGGAGAGGGGACAATGAGCAGTTCTTC. This codes for CRASGRGDNEQFF.

CDR3 residues: CASRRGLNTGELFF. CDR3 DNA sequence: TGTGCCAGCAGGAGGGGGCTGAACACCGGGGAGCTGTTTTTT. The rearrangement joins TRBV28 to TRBJ2-2, with 7 bases matching TRBD1. The J segment lost 1 base and the V segment lost 6 bases, leaving 2 bases of the junction unmatched. Per germline, CDR1 MDHEN and CDR2 SYDVKM. This CDR3 contains 14 residues.